This T cell receptor (beta chain) appears in the sequencing data of a study of tissue T cells after allogeneic stem cell transplantation. This CDR3 has 15 amino acids. V lost 0 bases and J 6 bases, leaving 14 bases between the germline ends. Germline CDR1 SGHTS, CDR2 YDEGEE. Data came from immunoSEQ multiplex PCR; TCRdb stores just in-frame clones and leaves some out. Among fewer than 8,000 clones listed, about 73% were seen once. The source is a woman aged 18 to 55 with breast cancer. The sequenced sample was tissue from the rectum, obtained at autopsy. The rearrangement joins TRBV5-8 to TRBJ2-3; no clear D gene. CDR3 DNA sequence: TGTGCCAGCAGCTTGGAGTTGGCCCGACGGGATACGCAGTATTTT. Translated, it gives CASSLELARRDTQYF.